Described below is a single TCR beta chain sequence and its context. Its specificity is not known. This specimen comes from a study of a mutant IDH1 vaccine in newly diagnosed glioma. Study information: Radiotherapy alone preceded vaccination by 4-6 weeks; alternatively, vaccination started with temozolomide cycles. Patients arrived already treated with radiotherapy, temozolomide, or both, most having had both.

Study results and limitations: There seemed to be no relation between pseudoprogression and changes in top peripheral T cell clonotypes.

Here immunoSEQ multiplex PCR was the method, and the copy in TCRdb shows in-frame clones only, minus some. The sample has 45,000 to 65,000 clones, 65% to 90% seen once. The time point is: week 5, during vaccination. Vaccinated patients received 300 ug of mutant IDH1 20-mer peptide per dose, with topical imiquimod. The sequencing here drew on PBMCs, taken from a glioma patient whose treatment included an IDH1 peptide vaccine. The clonotype comes from a woman younger than 30 with glioma. Some clones in this sample may be carry-over from other donors' samples.

CDR3 region: CASSYRGQGSPLHF. The CDR3 nucleotides read TGTGCCAGCAGCTACAGGGGGCAGGGTTCACCCCTCCACTTT. The V and J genes are TRBV5-8 and TRBJ1-6; 9 nucleotides agree with TRBD1. J gave up 9 bases and V 3 bases, and 4 bases lay outside the gene matches. The CDR3 consists of 14 residues. Germline V lookup: CDR1 SGHTS, CDR2 YDEGEE.